One and the same sample provided the 8 T cell receptor beta chains below, sequenced in a study of shared clonotypes between healthy human individuals. TCRdb's table, derived via immunoSEQ multiplex PCR, lists solely in-frame clones and lacks some. The table lists 550,000 to 850,000 clones, about 74% of them singletons. The sequencing input was memory CD4+ T cells sorted from blood. Documented subset: CD45RA-negative fraction. These receptors were taken from a woman aged 25 to 45 in good health.

This chain uses TRBV7-8 with TRBJ1-5, with a weak D call TRBD1 (6 bases). This CDR3 is built from 17 residues. From germline, CDR1 is SGHVS and CDR2 FQNEAQ. Between the trimmed V and J ends, which lost 1 base and 4 bases, there was a span of 17 bases. CDR3 loop: CASSLGQARGRNQPQHF. Written as DNA, the CDR3 is TGTGCCAGCAGCTTAGGTCAGGCCAGGGGTAGGAATCAGCCCCAGCATTTT.

The V and J genes are TRBV2 and TRBJ1-5; D ambiguous. Germline-derived CDR1 and CDR2 are SNHLY and FYNNEI. V was trimmed by 4 bases and J by 5 bases, leaving 12 bases between them. The CDR3 is made up of 14 amino acids. CDR3 DNA sequence: TGTGCCAGCAGTGCCTTACCTGGGCATCAGCCCCAGCATTTT. Residues: CASSALPGHQPQHF.

This clone appeared a few times. The J gene is TRBJ1-1, the V gene TRBV27, with TRBD1 as a possible D gene (6 bases). V shed 5 bases and J shed 4 bases, with 17 bases lying between them. Germline V gives CDR1 MNHEY, CDR2 SMNVEV (reference sequence). This CDR3 is 15 amino acids long. The CDR3 here is CASSRGTATSTEAFF. CDR3 sequence (DNA): TGTGCCAGCAGTAGGGGGACCGCCACGTCCACTGAAGCTTTCTTT.

The chain recombines TRBV19 with TRBJ1-2; D is perhaps TRBD1 (6 bases). CDR1 and CDR2 from the germline V gene are LNHDA and SQIVND (reference sequence). V dropped 7 bases and J dropped 0 bases, with 21 bases sitting between them. CDR3 size: 17 residues. The CDR3 DNA is TGTGCCAGTACCCGAAAGGCCGCAGGGGTAGCTAACTATGGCTACACCTTC. This translates into CASTRKAAGVANYGYTF.

In this sample, this clone turned up once. The chain couples TRBV6-6 to TRBJ1-5; D is unclear. V gave up 5 bases and J gave up 3 bases, with 11 bases separating them. Per germline, CDR1 MNHNY and CDR2 SVGAGI (reference sequence). The CDR3 spans 14 residues. The CDR3 DNA follows: TGTGCCAGCAGTCCGCCGGCCCTCAATCAGCCCCAGCATTTT. Translation: CASSPPALNQPQHF.

The chain employs TRBV7-9 and TRBJ2-5; unclear D gene. Deletions cut 7 bases from V and 4 bases from J, with 10 bases between. This CDR3 comprises 12 residues. Germline CDR1 and CDR2: SEHNR and FQNEAQ (reference sequence). Here the CDR3 reads CASKRVGETQYF. CDR3 nucleotides: TGTGCCAGCAAAAGGGTGGGAGAGACCCAGTACTTC.

V is TRBV6-1 and J is TRBJ2-7; D is perhaps TRBD1 or TRBD2 (5 bases each). Germline assignment: CDR1 MNHNS and CDR2 SASEGT. Deletions cut 0 bases from V and 3 bases from J, with 12 bases between. The CDR3 sequence is 15 residues long. The CDR3 coding sequence is TGTGCCAGCAGTGAAGCGCATGGGGCGGGCTACGAGCAGTACTTC. Translating it yields CASSEAHGAGYEQYF.

The chain combines TRBV14 with TRBJ2-7; TRBD2 agrees at 7 bases. This CDR3 is 15 amino acids long. The junction had 8 bases not matched to a gene; V was cut back by 4 bases and J by 2 bases. The germline V gene has CDR1 SGHDN and CDR2 FVKESK. The CDR3 region has the DNA TGTGCCAGCAGCCCAACGCAGCTAGCGGCCTACGAGCAGTACTTC. Protein sequence: CASSPTQLAAYEQYF. The variable domain in full, with the rest retrieved from reference TRBV14 and TRBJ2-7, is EAGVTQFPSHSVIEKGQTVTLRCDPISGHDNLYWYRRVMGKEIKFLLHFVKESKQDESGMPNNRFLAERTGGTYSTLKVQPAELEDSGVYFCASSPTQLAAYEQYFGPGTRLTVT.